The following is a TCR beta chain sequence with its context. This may be a read error, as it is one base from a much larger clone. These data come from a study of glioma-infiltrating T cells. Amplification of TCR alpha and beta CDR3 regions from RNA used iRepertoire nested multiplex PCR. TCRdb re-called the multiplex PCR reads with MiXCR, one entry per CDR3 protein. The sample yields a few hundred thousand distinct CDR3 sequences, roughly two fifths seen once. CDR1 is MNHEY, CDR2 SMNVEV, per germline (reference sequence). This CDR3 has 14 residues. The sample was glioma tissue, nonneoplastic brain tissue, or PBMCs (not recorded which). The sequence was obtained from a human donor with low-grade glioma or glioblastoma, undergoing nonglioma brain surgery, or in good health (not recorded which). The gene calls are TRBV27 and TRBJ2-2; no reliable D call. The CDR3 is CASSPRTLTAELFF. The CDR3, as DNA: TGTGCCAGCAGTCCCAGGACCCTCACCGCGGAGCTGTTTTTT.